This TCR beta chain was identified in a study of blood T cell repertoires in COVID-19. Study-wide background: PBMCs, B-cell-depleted T cells, or T cells provided the cDNA or gDNA that made up the material.

CDR3 length: 14 amino acids. Germline V CDR1 and CDR2: LNHDA, SQIVND (reference sequence). The germline V and J ends were trimmed by 3 bases and 1 base, with 7 bases remaining between them. Authors' processing steps: The authors estimated nucleated cell counts from reference gene primer amplification. Sequencing was performed with immunoSEQ multiplex PCR; in TCRdb, only in-frame clones are kept and a portion is missing. V and J calls and clone size are given by that table; D and trimming were obtained from the DNA. The sample holds some 76,000 clones, around nine tenths seen once. Sequencing input: peripheral blood. The sequence derives from a human donor in a cohort sampled during active COVID-19. This rearrangement joins TRBV19 to TRBJ1-5; no definite D call. The CDR3 reads CASSIHISNQPQHF. For the CDR3, the DNA is TGTGCCAGTAGTATCCACATCAGCAATCAGCCCCAGCATTTT.